The sequence of this T cell receptor (beta chain) was determined in a study of shared clonotypes between healthy human individuals (dated by TCRdb to 2018 to 2020). General notes on the study: The cohort included a few men and a couple of women between 18 and 49 years of age. Per donor, three plates each were used for CD4 naive and CD4 memory, two for CD8 naive, and one for CD8 memory. The study deeply sequenced blood TCR repertoires of about 5 healthy adults to estimate repertoire size and the extent of clonotype sharing between individuals. To increase sequencing depth and limit assay-specific biases, different laboratories used diverse techniques to prepare libraries and sequence TCR repertoires. Leukapheresis yielded between about 0.9 and 8.9 billion PBMCs per donor.

The paper's findings and limits, for the study overall: Even with the large sequencing depth, rarefaction of the sorted-subset datasets indicated that sequencing was incomplete. Only blood was sampled, and tissue TCR repertoires likely differ from those in blood. Pairwise subsampling indicated that sequencing depth was expected to affect the degree of clonotype sharing among donors. About 5% of naive CD4, 3.5% of naive CD8, roughly 2.4% of memory CD4, and 0.4% of memory CD8 clonotypes were shared across a handful of donors. The small number of donors limited the genetic and exposure-history diversity represented. Naive subsets generally had larger estimated clonotype richness than memory subsets did. Higher generation probabilities were observed for clonotypes shared by all four sorted-subset donors than for non-shared clonotypes.

With respect to this clone: The antigen it recognizes is unknown. One base away there is no much larger clone; base qualities are not given.

Healthy HIV-negative adults with no recently reported acute infections or vaccinations were included as donors. Every donor was a Caucasian adult residing in Nashville, Tennessee, USA. CD4+ T cells were enriched by magnetic negative selection, after which naive cells were positively selected on CD45RA and the negative fraction was taken as the memory subset. After blood collection by leukapheresis, PBMCs were isolated using Ficoll-Histopaque density gradient centrifugation and then cryopreserved in the vapor phase of liquid nitrogen. Purity and quantity of every magnetically sorted T cell population were checked by analytical flow cytometry. From each sorted fraction, genomic DNA was isolated and quantified by UV absorbance on a Nanodrop 2000c. V is cut back by 0 bases and J by 10 bases, with 12 bases in the junction unmatched. Sequences GTSNPN (CDR1) and SVGIG (CDR2) are obtained from the germline V gene (reference sequence). CDR3 length: 15 amino acids, cysteine to phenylalanine. CDR3 DNA only is kept here, 45 bases in frame from base 1.

TCR CDR3 regions were amplified from genomic DNA by multiplex PCR using the deep immunoSEQ assay. Extracted genomic DNA from each cell subset was distributed evenly across all wells of several immunoSEQ 96-well plates, and each plate was treated as a replicate. For sorted subsets, about 220 ng of genomic DNA, equivalent to some 30,000 T cell genomes, went into each replicate PCR. Purified libraries were quantified with a Qubit 3.0 fluorometer, sized on a Bioanalyzer 2100, and re-quantified with the KAPA Library Quantification kit. Every immunoSEQ 96-well plate was sequenced on a dedicated single-read 150-cycle Illumina NextSeq 550 flow cell. The source study handled its data this way. Because the immunoSEQ output held only junctional sequences and lacked quality scores, the filtering could not match the filtering applied to full-length reads. To assign V/J genes and CDR3, sequences were annotated using PyIR, a Python wrapper for IgBLAST v1.9, with IMGT germline references. Reads were filtered out if the reads had weak V/J assignments (E-value above 1e-6), no CDR3, stop codons, out-of-frame junctions, or ambiguous translated residues. A V3J clonotype was defined by an identical inferred V gene, J gene, and CDR3 amino acid sequence. Percentage overlap between repertoires was calculated by dividing the number of shared unique clonotypes by the size of the smaller repertoire. Three approaches were used to assess repertoire richness: RTK rarefaction, the Chao1 estimator, and Recon v2.1 estimates of unobserved clonotypes. For all TCRbeta clonotypes obtained by the gDNA method from a few donors, generation probabilities were computed with OLGA. TCRdb retrieved this table from immuneACCESS and kept in-frame rearrangements only. Not all clones are present; in checked studies, unresolved V genes account for under half, and no reason is known for the remainder. V, J and clone size are those of that table, while D and trimming were read from the DNA. The sample table records approximately 1.5 million clones; 95% to 99% of these occur just once. The ten largest make up roughly 0.4% of the sample.

The specimen sequenced was naive CD4+ T cells sorted from blood. What this sample's cell subset or site label stands for: CD45RA+ positively selected. This chain joins TRBV30 to TRBJ1-5; 7 bases in the middle match TRBD1. The sequence was collected from a man under 40 in good health. The DNA sequence is as follows: TGTGCCTGGAGTGTACAAGGGGGCGTTAGGGTTCCCCAGCATTTT. Its protein product is CAWSVQGGVRVPQHF.